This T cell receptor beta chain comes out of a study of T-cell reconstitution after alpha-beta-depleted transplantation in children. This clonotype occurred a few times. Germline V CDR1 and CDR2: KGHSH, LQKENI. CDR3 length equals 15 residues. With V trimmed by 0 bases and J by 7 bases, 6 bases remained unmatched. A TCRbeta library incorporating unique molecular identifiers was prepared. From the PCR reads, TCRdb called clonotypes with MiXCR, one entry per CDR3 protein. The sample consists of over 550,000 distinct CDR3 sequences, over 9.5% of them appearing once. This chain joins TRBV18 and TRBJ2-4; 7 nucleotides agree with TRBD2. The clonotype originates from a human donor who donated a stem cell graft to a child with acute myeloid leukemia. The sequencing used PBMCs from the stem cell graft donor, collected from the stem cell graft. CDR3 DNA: TGTGCCAGCTCACCACCGGGTCCCGGGGGGAACATTCAGTACTTC. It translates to CASSPPGPGGNIQYF.